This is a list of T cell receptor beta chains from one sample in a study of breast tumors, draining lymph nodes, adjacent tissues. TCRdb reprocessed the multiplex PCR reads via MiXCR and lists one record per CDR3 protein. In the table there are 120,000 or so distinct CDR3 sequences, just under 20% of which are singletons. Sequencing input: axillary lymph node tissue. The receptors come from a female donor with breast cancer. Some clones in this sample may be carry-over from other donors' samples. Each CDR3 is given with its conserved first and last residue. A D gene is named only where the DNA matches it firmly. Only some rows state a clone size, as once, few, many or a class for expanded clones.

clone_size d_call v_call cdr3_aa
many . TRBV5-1 CASSFTGIKETQYF
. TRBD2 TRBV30 CAWTRLAGGGLLFF
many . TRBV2 CASSEGTPPYNEQFF
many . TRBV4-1 CASSPAGRDFYGYTF
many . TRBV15 CATSRSTDTQYF
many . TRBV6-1 CASRNRDAYSNQPQHF
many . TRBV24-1 CATSDSDQPQHF
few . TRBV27 CASSRTPGVGTGELFF
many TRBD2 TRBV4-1 CASSQAPGLAGKEQYF
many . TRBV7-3 CASSLTATGETQYF
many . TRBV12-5 CASGLVSRGSYEQYF
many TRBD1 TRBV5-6 CASTGTGGDGNTIYF
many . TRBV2 CASSDQTESKQYF